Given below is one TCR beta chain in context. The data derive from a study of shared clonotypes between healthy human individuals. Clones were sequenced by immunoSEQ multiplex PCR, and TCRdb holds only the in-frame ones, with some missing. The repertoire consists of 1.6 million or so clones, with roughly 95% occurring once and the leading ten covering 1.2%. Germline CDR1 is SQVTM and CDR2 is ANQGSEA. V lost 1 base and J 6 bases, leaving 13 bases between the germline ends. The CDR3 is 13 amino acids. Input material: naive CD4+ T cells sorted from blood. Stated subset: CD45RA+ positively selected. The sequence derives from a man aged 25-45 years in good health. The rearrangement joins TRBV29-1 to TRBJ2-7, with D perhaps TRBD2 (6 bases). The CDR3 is CSVEGRLASEQYF. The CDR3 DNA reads TGCAGCGTTGAAGGTCGCCTAGCGAGCGAGCAGTACTTC.